Sequencing of this TCR beta chain was carried out in a study of blood T cell repertoires in COVID-19. Libraries were prepared by immunoSEQ multiplex PCR; TCRdb keeps only in-frame clonotypes and omits some of them. The sample holds tens of thousands of clones, approximately 86% seen once. The germline gives CDR1 LGHDT, CDR2 YNNKEL (reference sequence). Trimming cost V 2 bases and J 2 bases; bases outside gene matches: 4. This CDR3 has 15 residues. The source of this sequence is a man in his 70s with acute or convalescent COVID-19. This chain joins TRBV3-1 (or the pseudogene TRBV3-2) and TRBJ2-7; 9 nucleotides line up with TRBD1. The material sequenced was peripheral blood. CDR3 residues: CASSQTGGLTYEQYF. CDR3 DNA: TGTGCCAGCAGCCAAACAGGGGGCCTCACCTACGAGCAGTACTTC.